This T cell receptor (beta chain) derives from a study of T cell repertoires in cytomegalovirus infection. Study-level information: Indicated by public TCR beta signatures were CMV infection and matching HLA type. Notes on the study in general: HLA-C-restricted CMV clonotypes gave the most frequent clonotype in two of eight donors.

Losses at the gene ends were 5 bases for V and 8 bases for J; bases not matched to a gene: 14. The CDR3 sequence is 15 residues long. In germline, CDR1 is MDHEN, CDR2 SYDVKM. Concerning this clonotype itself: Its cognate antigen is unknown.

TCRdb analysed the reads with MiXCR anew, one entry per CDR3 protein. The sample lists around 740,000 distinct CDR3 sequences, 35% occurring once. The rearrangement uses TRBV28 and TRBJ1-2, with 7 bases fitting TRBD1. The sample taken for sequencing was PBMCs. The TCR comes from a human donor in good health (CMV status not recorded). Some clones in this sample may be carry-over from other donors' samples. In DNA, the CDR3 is TGTGCCAGCAGTCCCCGCGGGGCAGGGGGTATCGGCTACACCTTC. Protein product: CASSPRGAGGIGYTF.